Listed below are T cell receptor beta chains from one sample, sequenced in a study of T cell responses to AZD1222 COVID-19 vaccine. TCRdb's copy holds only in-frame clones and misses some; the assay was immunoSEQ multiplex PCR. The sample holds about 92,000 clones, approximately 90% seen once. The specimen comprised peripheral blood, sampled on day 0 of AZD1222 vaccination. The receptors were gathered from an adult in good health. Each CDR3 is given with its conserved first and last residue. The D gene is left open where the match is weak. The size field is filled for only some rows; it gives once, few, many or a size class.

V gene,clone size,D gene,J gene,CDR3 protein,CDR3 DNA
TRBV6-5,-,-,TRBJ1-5,CASSYSSIQPQHF,TGTGCCAGCAGTTACTCCTCGATCCAGCCCCAGCATTTT
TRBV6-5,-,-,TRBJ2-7,CASSSSLEQYF,TGTGCCAGCAGTTCCTCCCTCGAGCAGTACTTC
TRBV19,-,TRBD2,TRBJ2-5,CASSPRGKETQYF,TGTGCCAGTAGCCCGCGGGGGAAAGAGACCCAGTACTTC
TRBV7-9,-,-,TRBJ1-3,CASRGGVSGNTIYF,TGTGCCTCCCGAGGGGGGGTCTCTGGAAACACCATATATTTT
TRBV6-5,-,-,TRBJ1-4,CASSYATGHRPEKLFF,TGTGCCAGCAGTTACGCCACAGGGCATCGCCCAGAAAAACTGTTTTTT
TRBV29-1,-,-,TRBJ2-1,CSVETDSYNEQFF,TGCAGCGTCGAGACAGACTCCTACAATGAGCAGTTCTTC
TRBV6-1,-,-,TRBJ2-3,CASSDGGSPDTQYF,TGTGCCAGCAGTGACGGGGGCTCCCCCGATACGCAGTATTTT
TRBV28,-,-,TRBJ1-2,CASSLEGNYGYTF,TGTGCCAGCAGTTTGGAGGGAAACTATGGCTACACCTTC
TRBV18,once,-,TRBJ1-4,CASSRYSNNEKLFF,TGTGCCAGCTCACGCTATTCTAACAATGAAAAACTGTTTTTT
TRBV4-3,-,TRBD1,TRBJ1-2,CASSQVRDRDGYTF,TGCGCCAGCAGCCAAGTCCGTGACAGGGATGGCTACACCTTC
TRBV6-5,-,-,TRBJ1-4,CASSYSGPTNEKLFF,TGTGCCAGCAGTTACTCAGGACCAACTAATGAAAAACTGTTTTTT
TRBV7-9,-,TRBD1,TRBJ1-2,CASSSRDRSPNYGYTF,TGTGCCAGCAGCTCCCGGGACAGGTCCCCTAACTATGGCTACACCTTC
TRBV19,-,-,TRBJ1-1,CASSILVNAEAFF,TGTGCCAGTAGTATTTTAGTTAACGCTGAAGCTTTCTTT
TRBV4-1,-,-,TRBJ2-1,CASSYQRGADEQFF,TGCGCCAGCAGCTACCAACGGGGGGCCGATGAGCAGTTCTTC
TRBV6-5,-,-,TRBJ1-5,CASSYSFQSNQPQHF,TGTGCCAGCAGTTACTCGTTCCAGAGCAATCAGCCCCAGCATTTT
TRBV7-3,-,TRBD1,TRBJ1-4,CASSLRYRQGVSEKLFF,TGTGCCAGCAGCCTCAGATATAGACAGGGGGTTTCAGAAAAACTGTTTTTT
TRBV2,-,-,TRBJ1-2,CAGVGVVGSSGYTF,TGTGCCGGCGTGGGTGTAGTCGGAAGTAGTGGCTACACCTTC
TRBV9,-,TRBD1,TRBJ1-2,CASSRGDRNYGYTF,TGTGCCAGCAGCCGTGGGGACAGAAACTATGGCTACACCTTC
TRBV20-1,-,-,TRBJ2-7,CSATGSHEQYF,TGCAGTGCTACTGGGAGTCACGAGCAGTACTTC
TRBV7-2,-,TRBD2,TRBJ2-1,CASSLVRAGGEFF,TGTGCCAGCAGCTTAGTAAGGGCGGGGGGAGAGTTCTTC
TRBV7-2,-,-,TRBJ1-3,CASSFLDSRNTIYF,TGTGCCAGCAGCTTCCTAGACAGCAGAAACACCATATATTTT
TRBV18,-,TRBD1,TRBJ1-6,CASSPGTGHSPLHF,TGTGCCAGCTCCCCCGGGACAGGGCATTCACCCCTCCACTTT
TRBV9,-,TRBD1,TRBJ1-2,CASSVDGQGSPYGYTF,TGTGCCAGCAGCGTAGACGGACAGGGGTCCCCCTATGGCTACACCTTC
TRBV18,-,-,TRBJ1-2,CASSPTTGKGGYTF,TGTGCCAGCTCACCTACCACAGGGAAAGGGGGCTACACCTTC